The text below deals with one T cell receptor beta chain. As yet, its antigen is unknown. Deep-level settings were used for running the assay. Produced via immunoSEQ multiplex PCR; TCRdb's table is partial and in-frame only. The repertoire includes about 2,200,000 clones, more than 85% of them detected once, and around 1.7% sits in the top ten. The data are from a study of shared clonotypes between healthy human individuals. Study results and limitations: Tissue TCR repertoires likely differ from these blood-only repertoires.

Terminally differentiated effector memory CD45RA+ cells were excluded by CCR7 positive selection of CD45RO-negative cells. The CDR3 is 12 amino acids. Per the germline V gene, CDR1 is MDHEN and CDR2 is SYDVKM. Trimming took off 6 bases at V and 5 bases at J, with 10 bases between the two ends. This sequence joins TRBV28 and TRBJ2-5; D is perhaps TRBD1 or TRBD2 (6 bases each). The material sequenced was naive CD8+ T cells from PBMCs. This sequence originates from a young man in good health. Some clones in this sample may be carry-over from other donors' samples. The CDR3, as DNA: TGTGCCAGCAGAAAAGGGGGGGAGACCCAGTACTTC. Its translation is CASRKGGETQYF.